Listed below are T cell receptor beta chains from one sample, sequenced in a study of response to subunit inactivated influenza vaccine. TCRdb re-called the RT-PCR reads with MiXCR, one entry per CDR3 protein. The sample records approximately 700,000 distinct CDR3 sequences, approximately 14% being singletons. Specimen: PBMCs from blood, collected less than 13 days after vaccination. The receptors were sampled from a middle-aged man who received an inactivated influenza vaccine. The CDR3 runs from the conserved cysteine through the conserved F or W. A D gene is named only where the DNA matches it firmly. Where a row states a size, it is once, few, many or the class of an expanded clone; other rows omit it.

J,size,V,D,CDR3,DNA
TRBJ1-5,-,TRBV2,-,CASGGDTNQPQHF,TGTGCCAGTGGCGGGGACACCAATCAGCCCCAGCATTTT
TRBJ2-3,few,TRBV29-1,TRBD2,CSVEGTSVGTDTQYF,TGCAGCGTTGAAGGGACTAGCGTCGGCACAGATACGCAGTATTTT
TRBJ2-3,-,TRBV7-2,-,CASSWTSDTQYF,TGTGCCAGCAGCTGGACATCCGATACGCAGTATTTT
TRBJ1-1,-,TRBV20-1,-,CSAFRTDDTEAFF,TGCAGTGCTTTTCGGACAGACGACACTGAAGCTTTCTTT
TRBJ2-5,few,TRBV10-3,TRBD2,CAISDLGTSGETQYF,TGTGCCATCAGTGACTTAGGGACTAGCGGAGAGACCCAGTACTTC
TRBJ2-3,few,TRBV12-3/TRBV12-4,-,CASTRSTDTQYF,TGTGCCAGCACCAGGTCCACAGATACGCAGTATTTT
TRBJ1-2,few,TRBV5-1,-,CASSLGTFYGYTF,TGCGCCAGCAGCTTGGGGACTTTCTATGGCTACACCTTC
TRBJ1-6,-,TRBV28,TRBD1,CASRDVGDRGYSPLHF,TGTGCCAGCAGGGACGTTGGAGACAGGGGCTATTCACCCCTCCACTTT
TRBJ2-3,few,TRBV29-1,-,CSVASGADTQYF,TGCAGCGTTGCCTCCGGGGCCGATACGCAGTATTTT
TRBJ2-3,-,TRBV11-3,-,CASSPSAGQADTQYF,TGTGCCAGTTCACCTAGCGCAGGGCAGGCAGATACGCAGTATTTT
TRBJ2-3,few,TRBV12-5,-,CASGLVKLFGTDTQYF,TGTGCTAGTGGTTTGGTAAAGCTTTTTGGCACAGATACGCAGTATTTT
TRBJ2-1,-,TRBV7-6,-,CASSLEAVTDEQFF,TGTGCCAGCAGCTTAGAGGCTGTAACCGATGAGCAGTTCTTC
TRBJ2-1,-,TRBV12-3/TRBV12-4,-,CASSLGPGTYNEQFF,TGTGCCAGCAGTTTGGGTCCAGGGACCTACAATGAGCAGTTCTTC
TRBJ2-3,-,TRBV7-3,-,CASSFLGLAGSTDTQYF,TGTGCCAGCAGCTTCCTCGGACTGGCAGGGAGCACAGATACGCAGTATTTT
TRBJ1-6,few,TRBV9,-,CASSVVDDWGNSPLHF,TGTGCCAGCAGCGTAGTGGACGACTGGGGCAATTCACCCCTCCACTTT
TRBJ2-7,-,TRBV20-1,-,CSARGGYEQYF,TGCAGTGCTAGAGGGGGCTACGAGCAGTACTTC
TRBJ2-1,-,TRBV29-1,-,CSVGKRYNEQFF,TGCAGCGTTGGGAAGAGGTACAATGAGCAGTTCTTC
TRBJ2-2,many,TRBV12-3/TRBV12-4,TRBD1,CASSSGTGGTGELFF,TGTGCCAGCAGTTCCGGGACAGGGGGAACCGGGGAGCTGTTTTTT
TRBJ1-4,few,TRBV7-8,-,CASSLRRGATNEKLFF,TGTGCCAGCAGCTTAAGGCGAGGGGCAACTAATGAAAAACTGTTTTTT
TRBJ2-5,few,TRBV29-1,-,CSVSDSLKETQYF,TGCAGCGTATCGGACAGCCTAAAAGAGACCCAGTACTTC
TRBJ1-1,few,TRBV20-1,TRBD1,CSSGQGAREAFF,TGCAGTTCCGGACAGGGGGCGAGGGAAGCTTTCTTT
TRBJ2-3,many,TRBV7-2,-,CASSQRADTQYF,TGTGCCAGCAGCCAAAGGGCAGATACGCAGTATTTT
TRBJ1-4,few,TRBV10-3,-,CAICDRLNEKLFF,TGTGCCATCTGCGACAGGTTAAATGAAAAACTGTTTTTT
TRBJ2-3,few,TRBV15,TRBD2,CATSRSSGSRRDTQYF,TGTGCCACCAGCAGATCTAGCGGATCCAGGAGGGATACGCAGTATTTT
TRBJ2-1,once,TRBV2,-,CASRAPGGGYNEQFF,TGTGCCAGCAGGGCCCCCGGAGGGGGCTACAATGAGCAGTTCTTC
TRBJ1-6,few,TRBV12-3/TRBV12-4,-,CASSLESGSPLHF,TGTGCCAGCAGTTTAGAGTCTGGATCACCCCTCCACTTT
TRBJ2-6,-,TRBV12-3/TRBV12-4,-,CATKPYVSGANVLTF,TGTGCCACCAAACCCTATGTCTCTGGGGCCAACGTCCTGACTTTC